This T cell receptor beta chain was sequenced for a study of Tregs in tolerant kidney transplant recipients. The study's findings and limits: Validation in larger populations is needed because few patients were studied. Biological reproducibility was not directly addressed, but technical replication error appeared minimal.

FACS sorting followed a roughly six-day coculture of CFSE-labeled recipient PBMCs with irradiated graft donor PBMCs. With V trimmed by 6 bases and J by 6 bases, 11 bases remained unmatched. Germline V lookup: CDR1 KGHSH, CDR2 LQKENI. This CDR3 comprises 15 residues. Comments on this clone: Its cognate antigen is unknown. Read sequence stops 3 residues before the CDR3 end, and the germline J gene provides the missing end.

Sequencing used immunoSEQ multiplex PCR; TCRdb keeps in-frame clones, though not all of them. The sample data list 3,000 or so clones. The chain recombines TRBV18 with TRBJ2-7; 10 bases align to TRBD1. Sequencing used CD8+ T cells from blood cultured with allogeneic cells, obtained before the transplant. The sequence derives from a human patient who received a combined kidney and bone marrow transplant. The CDR3 spells CASSLRDRGFSEQYF. The DNA read from the CDR3 is TGTGCCAGCTCCCTCCGGGACAGGGGATTCTCCGAG.